The clone carrying this T cell receptor beta chain was seen repeatedly, ten times or more. The method for making cDNA was 5'RACE, and it used 10-nucleotide random UMIs. The output of every sequencing run, over 180 million TCR-beta sequences, came from 15-18 subjects. Each CDR3 protein gets one entry after TCRdb re-called the 5' RACE reads with MiXCR. Of roughly 32,000 distinct CDR3 sequences in the sample, 10% to 15% were seen once. This sample was included in a study of neurological immune-mediated disorders. CDR1 and CDR2 (germline): ENHRY, SYGVKD. This CDR3 is 13 amino acids long. V lost 3 bases, J lost 13 bases, and 13 bases lay in between. Time point meaning: technical triplicate 2.

This sequence originates from a female donor with HTLV-1-associated myelopathy (HAM/TSP). The sample was CD4+ T cells from blood. The rearrangement uses TRBV10-3 and TRBJ1-6; D perhaps matches TRBD1 (5 bases). The CDR3 bases are TGTGCCATCAGTGATGGGGACCGCGCTCCCCTCCACTTT. Translated, it gives CAISDGDRAPLHF.